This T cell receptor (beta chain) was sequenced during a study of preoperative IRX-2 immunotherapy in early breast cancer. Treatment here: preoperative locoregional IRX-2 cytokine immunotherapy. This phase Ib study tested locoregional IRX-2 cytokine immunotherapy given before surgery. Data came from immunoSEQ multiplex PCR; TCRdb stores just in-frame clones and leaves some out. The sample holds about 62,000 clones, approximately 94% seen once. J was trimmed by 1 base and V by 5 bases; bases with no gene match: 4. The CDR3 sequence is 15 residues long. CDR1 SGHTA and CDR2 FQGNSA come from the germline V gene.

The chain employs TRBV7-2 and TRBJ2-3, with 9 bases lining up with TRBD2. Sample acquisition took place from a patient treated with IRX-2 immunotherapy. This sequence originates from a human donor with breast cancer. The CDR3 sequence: CASSPRLAGTDTQYF. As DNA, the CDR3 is TGTGCCAGCAGCCCTCGACTAGCGGGCACAGATACGCAGTATTTT.